The sequence of this TCR beta chain was determined in a study of patients and donors after allogeneic stem cell transplantation. Via MiXCR, TCRdb re-called the RT-PCR reads, giving one row per CDR3 protein. The data show 410,000 or so distinct CDR3 sequences, approximately 16% seen once. Germline V gene data show CDR1 as MNHEY and CDR2 as SMNVEV (reference sequence). Trimming stripped 3 bases from V and 6 bases from J, with 15 bases between. The CDR3 loop spans 14 amino acids. The material sequenced was blood, either unsorted or a sorted T cell fraction (not recorded which). This clonotype was obtained from a human donor who was either an allogeneic HSCT recipient or a stem cell or donor lymphocyte infusion donor (not recorded which). It is not recorded whose cells these are; they may come from a transplant donor. The chain uses TRBV27 and TRBJ2-7; tentative D call: TRBD2 (6 bases). The CDR3 spells CASSLGLLLGEQYF. The CDR3 DNA follows: TGTGCCAGCAGTTTGGGACTGCTGCTTGGCGAGCAGTACTTC.